Below, one T cell receptor beta chain is given with its context. The length of the CDR3 is 16 residues. Trimming removed 0 bases from V and 4 bases from J, with 14 bases in between. Germline V CDR1 and CDR2: ENHRY, SYGVKD. Only in-frame clones appear in the TCRdb table, and some are missing; sequencing was by immunoSEQ multiplex PCR. The sample lists about 110,000 clones; roughly 80% were seen once. The source of the sample is a study of blood T cell repertoires in COVID-19. Study as a whole: Samples came from the United States, Italy and Spain, spanning acute and convalescent COVID-19.

V gene TRBV10-3 combines with J gene TRBJ2-3; a weak D match, TRBD2 (6 bases). The sequencing input was peripheral blood. The TCR sequence derives from a woman at least 80 years old with acute or convalescent COVID-19. Here the CDR3 DNA reads TGTGCCATCAGTGAGTCGACGGGCGGGACGCCAGATACGCAGTATTTT. Encoded protein: CAISESTGGTPDTQYF.